A selection of T cell receptor beta chains follows, all from one sample in a study of blood T cell repertoires in COVID-19. Assay used: immunoSEQ multiplex PCR; TCRdb lists only in-frame clones, some missing. The sample lists 200,000 to 300,000 clones; around 92% were seen once. Material: peripheral blood. The receptor source for this set is a person aged 18 to 30 with COVID-19, enrolled during active disease. CDR3s include the opening cysteine and the closing phenylalanine or tryptophan. Fields, in order: CDR3 DNA, CDR3 protein, CDR3 length, J gene, clone size, D gene, V gene. D genes are given only for firm matches. The size entry is marked missing in some rows and otherwise reads once, few, many or a size class.

DNA: TGTGCCAGTAGGGCTCCGTTGGCAGGGCATGGCTACACCTTC
CDR3: CASRAPLAGHGYTF
length: 14
J: TRBJ1-2
size: NA
D: NA
V: TRBV19

DNA: TGTGCCAGCAGCGTATACTCGGGACAGGGGCATTCACCCCTCCACTTT
CDR3: CASSVYSGQGHSPLHF
length: 16
J: TRBJ1-6
size: NA
D: TRBD1
V: TRBV9

DNA: TGCGCCAGCAGCCAAGCGGGAGCGGCGGAAAACATTCAGTACTTC
CDR3: CASSQAGAAENIQYF
length: 15
J: TRBJ2-4
size: NA
D: NA
V: TRBV4-3

DNA: TGTGCCTGGAGTGTACTAGCGGGAAATACGCAGTATTTT
CDR3: CAWSVLAGNTQYF
length: 13
J: TRBJ2-3
size: NA
D: TRBD2
V: TRBV30

DNA: TGTGCCAGTCGACAGGGGGAGAACACTGAAGCTTTCTTT
CDR3: CASRQGENTEAFF
length: 13
J: TRBJ1-1
size: NA
D: TRBD1
V: TRBV19

DNA: TGTGCCAGCAGCCCTCGGGGGGTGTTGACCTACAATGAGCAGTTCTTC
CDR3: CASSPRGVLTYNEQFF
length: 16
J: TRBJ2-1
size: NA
D: TRBD2
V: TRBV4-2

DNA: TGTGCCAGCAGCCTTAGTGACAATACGCAGTATTTT
CDR3: CASSLSDNTQYF
length: 12
J: TRBJ2-3
size: once
D: NA
V: TRBV3-1/TRBV3-2

DNA: TGTGCCAGCAGCTACATAGGACAGGGGAACTACAATGAGCAGTTCTTC
CDR3: CASSYIGQGNYNEQFF
length: 16
J: TRBJ2-1
size: NA
D: TRBD1
V: TRBV7-6

DNA: TGTGCCAGCAGTTTTAACTATGAGCAGTTCTTC
CDR3: CASSFNYEQFF
length: 11
J: TRBJ2-1
size: NA
D: NA
V: TRBV12-3/TRBV12-4

DNA: TGTGCCAGCAGTTCAACACCAGCGTTAGAGCAGTTCTTC
CDR3: CASSSTPALEQFF
length: 13
J: TRBJ2-1
size: NA
D: NA
V: TRBV6-5

DNA: TGCGCCAGCAGCAAAGGACAGGGGGCGGCCTATGGCTACACCTTC
CDR3: CASSKGQGAAYGYTF
length: 15
J: TRBJ1-2
size: once
D: TRBD1
V: TRBV5-1

DNA: TGTGCCAGCAGCTTACACACAGATACGCAGTATTTT
CDR3: CASSLHTDTQYF
length: 12
J: TRBJ2-3
size: NA
D: NA
V: TRBV7-9

DNA: TGTGCCAGTACTCCAGGGACAATCACTGAAGCTTTCTTT
CDR3: CASTPGTITEAFF
length: 13
J: TRBJ1-1
size: NA
D: NA
V: TRBV19

DNA: TGCGCCAGCAGCCAAGTTGGCACTAGGGACACTGAAGCTTTCTTT
CDR3: CASSQVGTRDTEAFF
length: 15
J: TRBJ1-1
size: NA
D: NA
V: TRBV4-1

DNA: TGTGCCAGCAGATACCTACGAGCGGGAGAGAGGAACGAGCAGTACTTC
CDR3: CASRYLRAGERNEQYF
length: 16
J: TRBJ2-7
size: NA
D: TRBD2
V: TRBV6-2/TRBV6-3

DNA: TGTGCCAGCAGCCAGAGCGGGAGGGGTCCAGATACGCAGTATTTT
CDR3: CASSQSGRGPDTQYF
length: 15
J: TRBJ2-3
size: once
D: TRBD2
V: TRBV3-1/TRBV3-2

DNA: TGCAGCGTTGACCCTGGTCAGAATGAGCAGTTCTTC
CDR3: CSVDPGQNEQFF
length: 12
J: TRBJ2-1
size: once
D: NA
V: TRBV29-1

DNA: TGTGCCAGCAGCTTAGTAGTGAACACCGGGGAGCTGTTTTTT
CDR3: CASSLVVNTGELFF
length: 14
J: TRBJ2-2
size: NA
D: NA
V: TRBV5-8

DNA: TGTGCCAGCAGTGCGACTAGGTCCGGGGAGCTGTTTTTT
CDR3: CASSATRSGELFF
length: 13
J: TRBJ2-2
size: NA
D: NA
V: TRBV27

DNA: TGTGCCAGCAAACAGGGTACCGGGGAGCTGTTTTTT
CDR3: CASKQGTGELFF
length: 12
J: TRBJ2-2
size: NA
D: NA
V: TRBV6-5

DNA: TGTGCCATCAGTGGGAGCGGGACAGGCGACCACCCAATACCCTACGAGCAGTACTTC
CDR3: CAISGSGTGDHPIPYEQYF
length: 19
J: TRBJ2-7
size: NA
D: NA
V: TRBV10-3

DNA: TGTGCCAGCAGCATCAGGGATTCCTACGAGCAGTACTTC
CDR3: CASSIRDSYEQYF
length: 13
J: TRBJ2-7
size: NA
D: NA
V: TRBV11-2

DNA: TGTGCCAGCAGCACGAGGACAGGGACGAGAAACACCATATATTTT
CDR3: CASSTRTGTRNTIYF
length: 15
J: TRBJ1-3
size: NA
D: TRBD1
V: TRBV5-4

DNA: TGTGCCAGCAGCCACTTTATGGGGGCTAGGCCAGATACGCAGTATTTT
CDR3: CASSHFMGARPDTQYF
length: 16
J: TRBJ2-3
size: NA
D: NA
V: TRBV3-1/TRBV3-2

DNA: TGTGCCAGCAGTCCGGGACAGGTGAATAATGAAAAACTGTTTTTT
CDR3: CASSPGQVNNEKLFF
length: 15
J: TRBJ1-4
size: NA
D: TRBD1
V: TRBV6-2/TRBV6-3

DNA: TGCGCCAGCACGAGCGGGAGGTATAACAATGAGCAGTTCTTC
CDR3: CASTSGRYNNEQFF
length: 14
J: TRBJ2-1
size: NA
D: TRBD2
V: TRBV5-1

DNA: TGCGCCAGCAGCCAAGATGGGGCGGAAAGCTCCTATAATTCACCCCTCCACTTT
CDR3: CASSQDGAESSYNSPLHF
length: 18
J: TRBJ1-6
size: NA
D: NA
V: TRBV4-1

DNA: TGTGCCAGCTCACTAGCGGGAGGGCTCCAAGAGACCCAGTACTTC
CDR3: CASSLAGGLQETQYF
length: 15
J: TRBJ2-5
size: NA
D: TRBD2
V: TRBV18

DNA: TGTGCCAGCAGTTTTTCGACAGCCAATGAGCAGTTCTTC
CDR3: CASSFSTANEQFF
length: 13
J: TRBJ2-1
size: once
D: NA
V: TRBV12-3/TRBV12-4

DNA: TGTGCCAGCAGCACCAGGGGATCCTCTGGAAACACCATATATTTT
CDR3: CASSTRGSSGNTIYF
length: 15
J: TRBJ1-3
size: few
D: NA
V: TRBV27

DNA: TGTGCCAGCAGCTTAAGTGGCTTCTACAATGAGCAGTTCTTC
CDR3: CASSLSGFYNEQFF
length: 14
J: TRBJ2-1
size: NA
D: NA
V: TRBV5-4

DNA: TGTGCCAGCTTCCAGGGAACGTTGGGCTACACCTTC
CDR3: CASFQGTLGYTF
length: 12
J: TRBJ1-2
size: NA
D: NA
V: TRBV2

DNA: TGTGCCAGCAGTCGCGGACTAGCTGTCTACCAAGAGACCCAGTACTTC
CDR3: CASSRGLAVYQETQYF
length: 16
J: TRBJ2-5
size: NA
D: TRBD2
V: TRBV2

DNA: TGTGCCAGCAGGGATCCGGGACTAGCTTTTGGTGAGCAGTTCTTC
CDR3: CASRDPGLAFGEQFF
length: 15
J: TRBJ2-1
size: NA
D: TRBD2
V: TRBV2

DNA: TGCGCCAGCAGCTCTTCGAGCGGGACCTACGAGCAGTACTTC
CDR3: CASSSSSGTYEQYF
length: 14
J: TRBJ2-7
size: NA
D: TRBD2
V: TRBV5-1

DNA: TGCGCCAGCAGCTCGGACAGGGTTAAAATAATAGATACGCAGTATTTT
CDR3: CASSSDRVKIIDTQYF
length: 16
J: TRBJ2-3
size: NA
D: TRBD1
V: TRBV5-1

DNA: TGTGCCAGCAGCCCGCGGTCCCTGTCCTACGAGCAGTACTTC
CDR3: CASSPRSLSYEQYF
length: 14
J: TRBJ2-7
size: NA
D: NA
V: TRBV6-5

DNA: TGTGCCAGCAGTTCTGCAGGTTCACCCCTCCACTTT
CDR3: CASSSAGSPLHF
length: 12
J: TRBJ1-6
size: few
D: NA
V: TRBV27

DNA: TGCGCCAGCAGCCTTAGCCCTAGCGGAACCTACAATGAGCAGTTCTTC
CDR3: CASSLSPSGTYNEQFF
length: 16
J: TRBJ2-1
size: NA
D: TRBD2
V: TRBV5-1

DNA: TGTGCCAGCAGTTACAGCAATAGCAATCAGCCCCAGCATTTT
CDR3: CASSYSNSNQPQHF
length: 14
J: TRBJ1-5
size: NA
D: NA
V: TRBV6-5

DNA: TGTGCCAGCAGCTCGCAATGGGGTTCGGGGGAGCAGTACTTC
CDR3: CASSSQWGSGEQYF
length: 14
J: TRBJ2-7
size: NA
D: NA
V: TRBV11-3

DNA: TGTGCCAGCAGCTTAGTCAGGGTACTGTTTTTT
CDR3: CASSLVRVLFF
length: 11
J: TRBJ1-4
size: NA
D: NA
V: TRBV11-2

DNA: TGCAGCGTTGAGGACAGGGGGTATGAGCAGTACTTC
CDR3: CSVEDRGYEQYF
length: 12
J: TRBJ2-7
size: once
D: TRBD1
V: TRBV29-1

DNA: TGTGCCAGCAGCTTCGGGAGCCTCACTGAAGCTTTCTTT
CDR3: CASSFGSLTEAFF
length: 13
J: TRBJ1-1
size: NA
D: NA
V: TRBV7-9

DNA: TGTGCCAGCAGCTTTACTGGGCAGACGTACGAGCAGTACTTC
CDR3: CASSFTGQTYEQYF
length: 14
J: TRBJ2-7
size: NA
D: NA
V: TRBV11-2

DNA: TGTGCCAGCAGTTGGGGACTTCACAGTGGCTACACCTTC
CDR3: CASSWGLHSGYTF
length: 13
J: TRBJ1-2
size: NA
D: NA
V: TRBV12-3/TRBV12-4